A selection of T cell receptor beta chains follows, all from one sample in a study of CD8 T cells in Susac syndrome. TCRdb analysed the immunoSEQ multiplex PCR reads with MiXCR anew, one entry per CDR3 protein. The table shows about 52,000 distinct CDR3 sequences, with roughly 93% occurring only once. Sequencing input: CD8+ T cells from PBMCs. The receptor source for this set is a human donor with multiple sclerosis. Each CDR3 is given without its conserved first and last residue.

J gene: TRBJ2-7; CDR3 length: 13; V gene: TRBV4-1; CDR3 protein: ASSQGVGSIYEQY
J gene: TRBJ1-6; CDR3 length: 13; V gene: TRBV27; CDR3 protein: ASSLTGMESSPLH
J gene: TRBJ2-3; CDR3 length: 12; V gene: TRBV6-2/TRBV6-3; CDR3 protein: ASRVTGGSDTQY
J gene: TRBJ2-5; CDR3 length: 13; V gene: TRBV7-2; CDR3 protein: ASSRRGLSGETQY
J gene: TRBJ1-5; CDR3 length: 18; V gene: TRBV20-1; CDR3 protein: SARSGWGSLYSGSNQPQH
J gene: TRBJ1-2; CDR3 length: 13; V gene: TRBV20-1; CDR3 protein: SAPYNGVPNYGYT
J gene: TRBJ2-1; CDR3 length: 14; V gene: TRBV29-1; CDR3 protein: SVEDLEGAPYNEQF
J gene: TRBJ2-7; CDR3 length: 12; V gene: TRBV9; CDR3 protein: ASSDGLAGVEQY
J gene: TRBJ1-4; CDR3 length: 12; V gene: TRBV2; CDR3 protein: ASREGLMHEKLF
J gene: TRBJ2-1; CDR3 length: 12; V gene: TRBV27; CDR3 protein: ASSLAGHHNEQF